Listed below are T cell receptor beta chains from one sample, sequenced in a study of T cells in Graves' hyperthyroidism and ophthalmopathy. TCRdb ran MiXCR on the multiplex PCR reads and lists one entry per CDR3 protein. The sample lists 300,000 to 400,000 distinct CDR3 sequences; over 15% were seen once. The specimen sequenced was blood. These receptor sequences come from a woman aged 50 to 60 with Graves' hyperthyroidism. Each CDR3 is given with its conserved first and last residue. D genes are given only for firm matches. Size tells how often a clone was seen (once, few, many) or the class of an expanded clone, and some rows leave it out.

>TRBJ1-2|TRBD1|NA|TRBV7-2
TGTGCCAGCAGCAAGGGACAGGGGGTTGAAGGCTACACCTTC
CASSKGQGVEGYTF
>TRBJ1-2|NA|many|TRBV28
TGTGCCAGCAGTTTCAGTCGGAATGGCTACACCTTC
CASSFSRNGYTF
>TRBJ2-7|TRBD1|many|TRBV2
TGTGCCAGCAGTTTGGGACAGGGGGTCTACGAGCAGTACTTC
CASSLGQGVYEQYF
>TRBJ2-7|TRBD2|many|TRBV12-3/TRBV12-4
TGTGCCAGCAGTGTAGCGGGAGCGGGCGAGCAGTACTTC
CASSVAGAGEQYF
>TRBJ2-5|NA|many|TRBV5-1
TGCGCCAGCAGCTTGGGGGCTAGCTCGAAGGGGGAGACCCAGTACTTC
CASSLGASSKGETQYF
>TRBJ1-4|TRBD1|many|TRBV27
TGTGCCAGCAGGTCCGGGACAGGGTTTCCGAGTGAAAAACTGTTTTTT
CASRSGTGFPSEKLFF
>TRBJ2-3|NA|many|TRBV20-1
TGCAGTGCTAGACAGGGCGGCACAGATACGCAGTATTTT
CSARQGGTDTQYF
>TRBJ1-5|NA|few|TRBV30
TGTGCCTGGGAACAGGGTGCAGGTCAGCCCCAGCATTTT
CAWEQGAGQPQHF
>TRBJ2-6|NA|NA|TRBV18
TGTGCCAGCTCACCACAAGCAGGAGGTCTTTCCGGGGCCAACGTCCTGACTTTC
CASSPQAGGLSGANVLTF
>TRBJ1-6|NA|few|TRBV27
TGTGCCAGCAGTTTGAACAGGATCTCACCCCTCCACTTT
CASSLNRISPLHF
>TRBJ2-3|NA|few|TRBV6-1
TGTGCCAGCAGTGAAGCAGGGTACACAGATACGCAGTATTTT
CASSEAGYTDTQYF
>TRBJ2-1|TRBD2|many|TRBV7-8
TGTGCCAGCAGCTTAGTTCGAGCGGGGGCCTACAATGAGCAGTTCTTC
CASSLVRAGAYNEQFF
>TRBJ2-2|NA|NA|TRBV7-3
TGTGCCAGCAGCTTAATGAGGGCCGGGGAGCTGTTTTTT
CASSLMRAGELFF
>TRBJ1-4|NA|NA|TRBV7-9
TGTGCCAGCAGCTTTCGCGCATTTGGCCGCGAAAAACTGTTTTTT
CASSFRAFGREKLFF
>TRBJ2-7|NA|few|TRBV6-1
TGTGCCAGCAGAAAAACAGGGAGCGAGCAGTACTTC
CASRKTGSEQYF
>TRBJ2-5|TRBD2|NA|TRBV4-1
TGCGCCAGCAGCCACATAGCGGGCCGGGCGGGGACCCAGTACTTC
CASSHIAGRAGTQYF
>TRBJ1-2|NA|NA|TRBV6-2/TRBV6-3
TGTGCCAGCAGTAATACCCTGGACGGACGGGATGGCTACACCTTC
CASSNTLDGRDGYTF
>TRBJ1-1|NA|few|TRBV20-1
TGCAGTGCTCAGGACTGGGGGCATACTGAAGCTTTCTTT
CSAQDWGHTEAFF
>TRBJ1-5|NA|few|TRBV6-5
TGTGCCAGCAGTTATGTGGGGATCAATCAGCCCCAGCATTTT
CASSYVGINQPQHF
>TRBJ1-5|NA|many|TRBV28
TGTGCCAGCAGATTTGCCCTGTGGGGTAGCAATCAGCCCCAGCATTTT
CASRFALWGSNQPQHF
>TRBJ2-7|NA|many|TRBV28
TGTGCCAGCAGTTCAGCGGACGCGAGAGACGAGCAGTACTTC
CASSSADARDEQYF
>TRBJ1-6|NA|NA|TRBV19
TGTGCCAGTAGTATAGATCTCCCCTCGGGAGCACCCCTCCACTTT
CASSIDLPSGAPLHF
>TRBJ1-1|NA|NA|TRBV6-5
TGTGCCAGCAGTTACGGACAGTCGAACACTGAAGCTTTCTTT
CASSYGQSNTEAFF
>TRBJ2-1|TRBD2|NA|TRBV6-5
TGTGCCAGCAGTTACGGGACTAGCGGGCGGGGGAACAATGAGCAGTTCTTC
CASSYGTSGRGNNEQFF
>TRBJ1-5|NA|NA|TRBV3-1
TGTGCCAGCAGCCAGGATACAGGGTTCAATCAGCTCCAGCATTTT
CASSQDTGFNQLQHF
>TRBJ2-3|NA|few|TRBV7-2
TGTGCCAGCAGCTTTCCCAGGGGTGAAGGCACAGATACGCAGTATTTT
CASSFPRGEGTDTQYF
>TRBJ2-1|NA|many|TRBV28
TGTGCCAGCAGTCGCACCCCGAATGAGCAGTTCTTC
CASSRTPNEQFF
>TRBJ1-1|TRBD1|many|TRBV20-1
TGCAGTCCCGGGACAGGATCCTTGTACACTGAAGCTTTCTTT
CSPGTGSLYTEAFF
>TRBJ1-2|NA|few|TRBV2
TGTGCCAGCAGTGACAGGGAACCTTATGGCTACACCTTC
CASSDREPYGYTF
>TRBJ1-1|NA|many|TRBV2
TGTGCCAGCAGTGAGACGACACTGAACACTGAAGCTTTCTTT
CASSETTLNTEAFF
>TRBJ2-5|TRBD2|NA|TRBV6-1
TGTGCCAGCAGGTGGACTAGCGGGAGGGCTGGGGAGACCCAGTACTTC
CASRWTSGRAGETQYF
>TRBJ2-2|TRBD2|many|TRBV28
TGTGCCAGCAGTCCGCCGGGACTAGCTATGGGGGAGCTGTTTTTT
CASSPPGLAMGELFF
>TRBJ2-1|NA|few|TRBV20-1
TGCAGTGCTGCTAGCGTTAGCTCCTACAATGAGCAGTTCTTC
CSAASVSSYNEQFF
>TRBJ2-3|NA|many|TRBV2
TGTGCCAGCAGTGAAGCGATGAGCACAGATACGCAGTATTTT
CASSEAMSTDTQYF
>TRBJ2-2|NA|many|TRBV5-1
TGCGCCAGCAGCTTGACACAAGGCGATACCGGGGAGCTGTTTTTT
CASSLTQGDTGELFF
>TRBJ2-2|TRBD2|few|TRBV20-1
TGCAGTGCTAGAACACTAGCGGGAGGGGACACCGGGGAGCTGTTTTTT
CSARTLAGGDTGELFF
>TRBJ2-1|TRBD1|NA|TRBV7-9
TGTGCCAGCAGCTTAGCAGGGGGCGCCGTGAAGTTCTTC
CASSLAGGAVKFF
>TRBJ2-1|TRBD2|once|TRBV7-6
TGTGCCAGCAGCGCGTACGTAGCGGGAGCGGGATACAATGAGCAGTTCTTC
CASSAYVAGAGYNEQFF
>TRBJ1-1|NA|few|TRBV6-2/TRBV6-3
TGTGCCAGCAGTTACTTCAGGGCCGGAGCTTTCTTT
CASSYFRAGAFF
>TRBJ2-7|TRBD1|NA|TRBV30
TGTGCCTGGGGGACCGGGACAGGGAACGTCGACGAGCAGTACTTC
CAWGTGTGNVDEQYF
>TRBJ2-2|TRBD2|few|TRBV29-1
TGCAGCGTTGTGCTGACTAGCGGGGGGCTCGCGAACACCGGGGAGCTGTTTTTT
CSVVLTSGGLANTGELFF
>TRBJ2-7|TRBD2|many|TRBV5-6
TGTGCCAGCAGCAAGACTAGCGGATACGAGCAGTACTTC
CASSKTSGYEQYF
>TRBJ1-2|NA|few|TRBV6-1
TGTGCCAGCAGTGAAGCCCCTGGGGGCCGATTTAACTATGGCTACACCTTC
CASSEAPGGRFNYGYTF
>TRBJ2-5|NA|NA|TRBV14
TGTGCCAGCAGCCAAGATTATGAGGGGGGAAAGACCCAGTACTTC
CASSQDYEGGKTQYF
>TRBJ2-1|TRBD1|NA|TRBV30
TGTGCCTGGGTAAGGGGGCGCAGAAACAATGAGCAGTTCTTC
CAWVRGRRNNEQFF
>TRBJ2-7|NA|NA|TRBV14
TGTGCCAGCAGCCCCAGATTCGGGACACCGTCCTACGAGCAGTACTTC
CASSPRFGTPSYEQYF
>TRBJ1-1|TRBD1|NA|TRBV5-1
TGCGCCAGCAGCTTGGAACAGGGGGCGCAGAACACTGAAGCTTTCTTT
CASSLEQGAQNTEAFF
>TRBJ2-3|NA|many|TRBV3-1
TGTGCCAGCAGCCAAGATGTCGCAGATACGCAGTATTTT
CASSQDVADTQYF
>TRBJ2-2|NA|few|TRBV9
TGTGCCAGCAGCGTAGGGTTTTCCGGGGAGCTGTTTTTT
CASSVGFSGELFF
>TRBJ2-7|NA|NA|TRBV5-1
TGCGCCAGCAGCTTGGTGGGGGGTCCCGGCTACGAGCAGTACTTC
CASSLVGGPGYEQYF
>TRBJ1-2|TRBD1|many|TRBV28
TGTGCCAGCACCCCGGGACAGCGCTATGGCTACACCTTC
CASTPGQRYGYTF
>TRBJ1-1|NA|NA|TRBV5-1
TGCGCCAGCAGCTTGGCATCCCAAGACACTGAAGCTTTCTTT
CASSLASQDTEAFF
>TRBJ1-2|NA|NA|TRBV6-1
TGTGCCAGCTGGGACAACGCCGGCTATGGCTACACCTTC
CASWDNAGYGYTF
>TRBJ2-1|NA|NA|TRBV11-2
TGTGCCAGCAGCTTAGGTGGGGGCCTCATAACCCATGAGCAGTTCTTC
CASSLGGGLITHEQFF
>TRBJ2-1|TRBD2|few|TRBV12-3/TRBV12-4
TGTGCCAGCAGCCCTCTATGGGGGGGGTCCTACAATGAGCAGTTCTTC
CASSPLWGGSYNEQFF
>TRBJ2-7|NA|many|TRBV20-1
TGCAGTGCTGTCCTGGCGGGAAAATCCTACGAGCAGTACTTC
CSAVLAGKSYEQYF
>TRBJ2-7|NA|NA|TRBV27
TGTGCCAGCAGTTTCGGGTCCACCTACGAGCAGTACTTC
CASSFGSTYEQYF
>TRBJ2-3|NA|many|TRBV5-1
TGCGCCAGCAGCTTGGAGCAGTACACAGATACGCAGTATTTT
CASSLEQYTDTQYF
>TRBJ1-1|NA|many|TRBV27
TGTGCCAGCAGTTTAACAGGCTTGGGCACTGAAGCTTTCTTT
CASSLTGLGTEAFF